The 9 T cell receptor beta chains given below trace back to one sample, sequenced in a study of blood T cell repertoires in COVID-19. The table came from immunoSEQ multiplex PCR; TCRdb's copy has only in-frame clones and leaves some out. Of about 300,000 clones listed, about 87% are singletons. The sequencing sample was made of peripheral blood. Receptors originate from a man between 65 and 79 years old with acute or convalescent COVID-19.

This clone occurred once. This chain links TRBV20-1 with TRBJ2-5; TRBD2 matches at 9 bases. J gave up 5 bases and V 3 bases, and 4 bases lay outside the gene matches. The CDR3 is made up of 13 amino acids. Germline assignment: CDR1 DFQATT and CDR2 SNEGSKA (reference sequence). CDR3 nucleotide sequence: TGCAGTGCTAGTCGGACTAGCGCGGAGACCCAGTACTTC. This translates into CSASRTSAETQYF.

This rearrangement joins TRBV30 to TRBJ2-1; 8 bases agree with TRBD1. This CDR3 region has 12 residues. CDR1 and CDR2 (germline): GTSNPN, SVGIG (reference sequence). With 5 bases clipped from V and 8 bases from J, the junction kept 5 bases outside the gene matches. CDR3 loop: CAWGQGFDEQFF. In nucleotides, the CDR3 is TGTGCCTGGGGACAGGGTTTTGATGAGCAGTTCTTC.

The chain recombines TRBV4-2 with TRBJ2-3, with 7 nucleotides matching TRBD1. The CDR3 runs 21 residues. J was trimmed by 1 base and V by 2 bases; bases with no gene match: 21. Germline lookup yields CDR1 LGHNA and CDR2 YNFKEQ. This CDR3 is CASSQPSHRDSPIGRTDTQYF. CDR3 nucleotides: TGTGCCAGCAGCCAACCGAGCCACCGGGACAGTCCCATCGGCCGCACAGATACGCAGTATTTT.

The chain uses TRBV30 and TRBJ2-7; 7 bases are a match to TRBD2. Germline assignment: CDR1 GTSNPN and CDR2 SVGIG (reference sequence). Trimming removed 2 bases from V and 1 base from J; junction bases left unmatched: 2. The CDR3 consists of 13 residues. CDR3 nucleotides: TGTGCCTGGAGTTGGGGGGGTTCCTACGAGCAGTACTTC. Amino acids: CAWSWGGSYEQYF.

This clone has just a few counts. The chain couples TRBV7-2 to TRBJ2-1, with D perhaps matching TRBD1 (6 bases). This CDR3 comprises 15 residues. The germline V gene encodes CDR1 SGHTA and CDR2 FQGNSA. The V gene lost 1 base and the J gene lost 2 bases, with 9 bases spanning the gap. CDR3 in amino acids: CASSLGQVAYNEQFF. The CDR3, as DNA: TGTGCCAGCAGCTTAGGACAGGTCGCCTACAATGAGCAGTTCTTC.

The CDR3 DNA reads as TGTGCCAGCAGGGGACTAGCGGGAGAGACCCAGTACTTC. Protein: CASRGLAGETQYF. The chain is built from TRBV2 and TRBJ2-5; 12 positions match TRBD2. CDR1 is SNHLY and CDR2 is FYNNEI in the germline V gene. Trimming cost V 6 bases and J 4 bases; bases outside gene matches: 0. The CDR3 has 13 amino acids.

In this sample, this clone turned up once. The CDR3 region is CASSPSSGQGFEKLFF. DNA for the CDR3: TGCGCCAGCAGCCCCTCCTCCGGACAGGGTTTTGAAAAACTGTTTTTT. The chain couples TRBV4-3 to TRBJ1-4; TRBD1 agrees at 8 bases. CDR1 is LGHNA and CDR2 is YSLEER in the germline V gene. This CDR3 is built from 16 residues. The V gene end was trimmed by 4 bases and the J gene end by 7 bases; junction bases not matched to a gene: 11.

The gene calls are TRBV3-1 (or the pseudogene TRBV3-2) and TRBJ1-2; weak D call: TRBD1 (6 bases). The length of the CDR3 is 13 residues. Trimming pared 6 bases from V and 3 bases from J, leaving 11 bases between. CDR1 and CDR2 from the germline V gene are LGHDT and YNNKEL (reference sequence). The CDR3 loop is CASSPGVYYGYTF. The CDR3 DNA sequence: TGTGCCAGCAGTCCAGGGGTTTACTATGGCTACACCTTC.

On this clone itself: This same CDR3 is encoded by further DNA sequences in the sample. The chain recombines TRBV19 with TRBJ1-2; TRBD1 matches at 7 bases. V gave up 6 bases and J gave up 2 bases; unmatched junction bases: 3. Germline CDR1 LNHDA, CDR2 SQIVND (reference sequence). CDR3 length equals 13 residues. The CDR3 region has the DNA TGTGCCAGTAGCCTACAGGGGAACTATGGCTACACCTTC. Its protein product is CASSLQGNYGYTF. The variable domain in full, completed from reference TRBV19 and TRBJ1-2, reads DGGITQSPKYLFRKEGQNVTLSCEQNLNHDAMYWYRQDPGQGLRLIYYSQIVNDFQKGDIAEGYSVSREKKESFPLTVTSAQKNPTAFYLCASSLQGNYGYTFGSGTRLTVV.